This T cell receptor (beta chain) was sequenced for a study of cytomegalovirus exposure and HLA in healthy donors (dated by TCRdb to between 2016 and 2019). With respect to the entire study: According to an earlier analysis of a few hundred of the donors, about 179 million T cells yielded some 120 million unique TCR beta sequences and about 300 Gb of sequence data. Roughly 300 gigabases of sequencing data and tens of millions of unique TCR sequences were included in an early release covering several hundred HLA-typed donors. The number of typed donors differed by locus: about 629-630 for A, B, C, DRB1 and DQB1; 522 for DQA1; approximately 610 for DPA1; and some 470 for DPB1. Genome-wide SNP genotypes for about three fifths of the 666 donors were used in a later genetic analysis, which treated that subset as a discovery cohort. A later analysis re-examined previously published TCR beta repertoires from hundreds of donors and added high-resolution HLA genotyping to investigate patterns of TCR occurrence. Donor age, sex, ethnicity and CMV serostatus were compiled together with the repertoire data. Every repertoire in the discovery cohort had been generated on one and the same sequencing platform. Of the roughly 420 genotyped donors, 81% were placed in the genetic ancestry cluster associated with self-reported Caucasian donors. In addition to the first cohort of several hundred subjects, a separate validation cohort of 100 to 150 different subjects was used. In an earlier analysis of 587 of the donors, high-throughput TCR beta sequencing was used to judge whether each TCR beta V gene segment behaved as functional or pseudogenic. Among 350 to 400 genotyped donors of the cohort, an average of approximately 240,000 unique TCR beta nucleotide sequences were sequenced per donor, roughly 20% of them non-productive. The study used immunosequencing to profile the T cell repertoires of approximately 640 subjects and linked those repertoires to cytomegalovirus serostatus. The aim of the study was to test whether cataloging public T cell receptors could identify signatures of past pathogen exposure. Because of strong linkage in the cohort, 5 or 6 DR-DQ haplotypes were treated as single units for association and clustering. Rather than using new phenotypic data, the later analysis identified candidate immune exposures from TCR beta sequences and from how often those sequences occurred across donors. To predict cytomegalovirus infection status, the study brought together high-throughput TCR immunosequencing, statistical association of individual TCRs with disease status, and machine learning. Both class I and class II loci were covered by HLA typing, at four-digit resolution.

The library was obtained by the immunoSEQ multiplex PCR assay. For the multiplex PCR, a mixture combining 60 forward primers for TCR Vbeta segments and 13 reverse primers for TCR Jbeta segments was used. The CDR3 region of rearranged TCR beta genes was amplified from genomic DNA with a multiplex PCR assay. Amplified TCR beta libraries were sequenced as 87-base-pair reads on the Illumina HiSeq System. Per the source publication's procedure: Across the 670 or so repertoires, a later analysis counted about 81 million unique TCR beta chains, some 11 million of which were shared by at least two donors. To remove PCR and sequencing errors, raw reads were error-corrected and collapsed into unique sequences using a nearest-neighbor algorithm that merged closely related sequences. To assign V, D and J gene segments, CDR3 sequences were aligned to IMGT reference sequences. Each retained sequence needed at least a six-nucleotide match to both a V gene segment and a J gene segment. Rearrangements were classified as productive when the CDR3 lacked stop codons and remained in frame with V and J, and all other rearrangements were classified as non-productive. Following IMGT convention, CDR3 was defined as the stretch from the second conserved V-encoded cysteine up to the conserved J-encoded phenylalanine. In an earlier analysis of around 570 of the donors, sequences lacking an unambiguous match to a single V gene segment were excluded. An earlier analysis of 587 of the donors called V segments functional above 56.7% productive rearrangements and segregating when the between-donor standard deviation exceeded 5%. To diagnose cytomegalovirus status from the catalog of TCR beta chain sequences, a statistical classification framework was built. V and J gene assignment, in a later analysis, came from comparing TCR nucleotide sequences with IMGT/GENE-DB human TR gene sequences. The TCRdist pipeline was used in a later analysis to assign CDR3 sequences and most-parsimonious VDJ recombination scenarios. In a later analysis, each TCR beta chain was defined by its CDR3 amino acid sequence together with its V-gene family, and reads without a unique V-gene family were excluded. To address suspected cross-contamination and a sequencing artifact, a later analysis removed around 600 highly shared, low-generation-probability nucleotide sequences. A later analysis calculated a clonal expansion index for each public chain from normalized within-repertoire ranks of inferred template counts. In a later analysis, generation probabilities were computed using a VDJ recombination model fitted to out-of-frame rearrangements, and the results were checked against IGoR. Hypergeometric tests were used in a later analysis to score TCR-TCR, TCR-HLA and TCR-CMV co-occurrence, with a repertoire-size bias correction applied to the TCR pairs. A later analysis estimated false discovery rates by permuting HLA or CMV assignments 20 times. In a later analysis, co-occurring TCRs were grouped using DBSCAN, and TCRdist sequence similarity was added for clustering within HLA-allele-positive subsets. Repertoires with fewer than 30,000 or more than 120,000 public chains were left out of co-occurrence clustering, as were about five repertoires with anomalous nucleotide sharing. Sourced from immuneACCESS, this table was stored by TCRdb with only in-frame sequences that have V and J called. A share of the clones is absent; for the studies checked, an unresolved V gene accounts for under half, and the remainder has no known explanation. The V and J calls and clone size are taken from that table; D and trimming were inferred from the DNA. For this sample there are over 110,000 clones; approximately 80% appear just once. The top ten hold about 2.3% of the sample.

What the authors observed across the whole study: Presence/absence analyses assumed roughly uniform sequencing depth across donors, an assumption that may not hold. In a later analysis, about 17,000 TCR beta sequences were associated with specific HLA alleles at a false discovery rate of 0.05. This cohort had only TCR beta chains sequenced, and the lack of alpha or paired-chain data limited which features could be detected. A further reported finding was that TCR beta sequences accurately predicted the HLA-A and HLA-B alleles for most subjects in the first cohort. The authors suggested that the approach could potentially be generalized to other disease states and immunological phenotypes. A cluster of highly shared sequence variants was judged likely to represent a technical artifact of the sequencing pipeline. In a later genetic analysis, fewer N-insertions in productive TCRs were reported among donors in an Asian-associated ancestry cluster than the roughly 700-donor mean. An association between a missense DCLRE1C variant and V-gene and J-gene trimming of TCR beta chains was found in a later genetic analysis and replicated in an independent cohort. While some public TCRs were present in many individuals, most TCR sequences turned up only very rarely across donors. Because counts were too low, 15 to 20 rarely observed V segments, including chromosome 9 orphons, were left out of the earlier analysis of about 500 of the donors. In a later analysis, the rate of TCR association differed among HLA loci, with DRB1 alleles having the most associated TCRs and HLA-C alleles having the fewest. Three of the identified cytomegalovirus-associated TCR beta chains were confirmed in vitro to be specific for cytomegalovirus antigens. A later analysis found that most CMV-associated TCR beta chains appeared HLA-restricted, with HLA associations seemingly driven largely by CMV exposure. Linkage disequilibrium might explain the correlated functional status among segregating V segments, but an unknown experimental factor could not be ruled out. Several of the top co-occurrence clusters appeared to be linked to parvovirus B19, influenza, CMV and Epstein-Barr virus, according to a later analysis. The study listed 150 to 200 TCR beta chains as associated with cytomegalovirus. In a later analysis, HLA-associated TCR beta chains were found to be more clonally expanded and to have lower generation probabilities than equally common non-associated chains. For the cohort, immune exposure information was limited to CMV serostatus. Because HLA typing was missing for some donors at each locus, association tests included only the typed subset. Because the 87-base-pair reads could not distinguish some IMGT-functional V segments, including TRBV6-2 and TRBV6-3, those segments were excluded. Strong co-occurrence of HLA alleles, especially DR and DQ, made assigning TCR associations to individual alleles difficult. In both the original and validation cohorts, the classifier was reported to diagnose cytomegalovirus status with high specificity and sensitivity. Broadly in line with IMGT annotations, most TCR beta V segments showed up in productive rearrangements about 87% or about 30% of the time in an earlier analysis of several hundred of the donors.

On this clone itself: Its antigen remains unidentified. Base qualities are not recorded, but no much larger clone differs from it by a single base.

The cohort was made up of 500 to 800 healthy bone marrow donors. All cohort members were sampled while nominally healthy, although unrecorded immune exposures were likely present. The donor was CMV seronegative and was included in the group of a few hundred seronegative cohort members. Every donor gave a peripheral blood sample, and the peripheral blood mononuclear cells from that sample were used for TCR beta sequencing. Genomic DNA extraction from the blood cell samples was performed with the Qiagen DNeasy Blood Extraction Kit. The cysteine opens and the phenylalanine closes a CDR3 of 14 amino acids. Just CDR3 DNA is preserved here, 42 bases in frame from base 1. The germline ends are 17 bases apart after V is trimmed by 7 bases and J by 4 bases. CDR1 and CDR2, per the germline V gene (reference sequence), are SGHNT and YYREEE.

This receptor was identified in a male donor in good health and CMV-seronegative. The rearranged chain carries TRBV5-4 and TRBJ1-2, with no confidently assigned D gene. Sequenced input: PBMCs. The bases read TGTGCCAGCCCCCTGAGGGCGGGGAGCTATGGCTACACCTTC. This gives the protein CASPLRAGSYGYTF.